These 16 T cell receptor beta chains were sequenced from one sample in a study of immune evolution from preneoplasia to lung adenocarcinoma (dated by TCRdb to the early 2020s). The library was produced with the immunoSEQ multiplex PCR assay. TCRdb stores this immuneACCESS table with in-frame sequences only. Part of the clones is absent; in the studies checked, under half of the shortfall reflects unresolved V genes, and no reason is known for the rest. Present in this sample are more than 7,000 clones, approximately 75% of which were seen just once. The ten largest clonotypes hold 2.5% to 3% of the sample. The specimen was FFPE lung adenocarcinoma in situ tissue. The cell subset or site label corresponds to: preinvasive adenocarcinoma in situ (AIS). The origin of the receptors is a person aged 70 to 79 with lung adenocarcinoma.

The V call is TRBV5-4, the J call TRBJ2-6; 7 bases agree with TRBD1. Per germline, CDR1 SGHNT and CDR2 YYREEE (reference sequence). Trimming cost V 3 bases and J 0 bases; bases outside gene matches: 0. The CDR3 is made up of 15 amino acids. Here the CDR3 reads CASSWDSSGANVLTF. CDR3 coding DNA: TGTGCCAGCAGCTGGGACAGCTCTGGGGCCAACGTCCTGACTTTC. The whole variable domain, filled in from reference TRBV5-4 and TRBJ2-6, reads ETGVTQSPTHLIKTRGQQVTLRCSSQSGHNTVSWYQQALGQGPQFIFQYYREEENGRGNFPPRFSGLQFPNYSSELNVNALELDDSALYLCASSWDSSGANVLTFGAGSRLTVL.

The chain employs TRBV7-3 and TRBJ2-3; tentatively, D is TRBD2 (6 bases). The CDR3 consists of 16 residues. Germline CDR1 is SGHTA and CDR2 is FQGTGA. Trimming stripped 0 bases from V and 1 base from J, with 11 bases between. As DNA, the CDR3 is TGTGCCAGCAGCTTAACGGGGGGAATGGGCACAGATACGCAGTATTTT. Amino acids: CASSLTGGMGTDTQYF. The full variable domain, completed using reference TRBV7-3 and TRBJ2-3, is GAGVSQTPSNKVTEKGKYVELRCDPISGHTALYWYRQSLGQGPEFLIYFQGTGAADDSGLPNDRFFAVRPEGSVSTLKIQRTERGDSAVYLCASSLTGGMGTDTQYFGPGTRLTVL.

V gene TRBV27 combines with J gene TRBJ1-2; D uncertain. The germline V gene encodes CDR1 MNHEY and CDR2 SMNVEV (reference sequence). The V and J ends lost 5 bases and 1 base respectively, with 8 bases between them. The CDR3 covers 13 residues. CDR3 coding DNA: TGTGCCAGCAGTGCCTATATTAACTATGGCTACACCTTC. This encodes CASSAYINYGYTF.

This clone was observed once. V is TRBV28 and J is TRBJ1-4, with no clear D. Germline V gene sequence: CDR1 MDHEN, CDR2 SYDVKM. CDR3 length equals 14 residues. V was shortened by 3 bases and J by 8 bases, with 13 bases between the two germline ends. Written as DNA, the CDR3 is TGTGCCAGCAGTTTTGGGTCAAGCGGAGAAAAACTGTTTTTT. Protein product: CASSFGSSGEKLFF. Filled out from reference TRBV28 and TRBJ1-4, the complete variable domain reads DVKVTQSSRYLVKRTGEKVFLECVQDMDHENMFWYRQDPGLGLRLIYFSYDVKMKEKGDIPEGYSVSREKKERFSLILESASTNQTSMYLCASSFGSSGEKLFFGSGTQLSVL.

CDR3: CASSLASGGIYEQYF. In DNA form, the CDR3 reads TGCGCCAGCAGCTTGGCGTCGGGGGGGATTTACGAGCAGTACTTC. The chain carries TRBV5-1 and TRBJ2-7; 8 bases line up with TRBD2. With V trimmed by 0 bases and J by 4 bases, 6 bases remained unmatched. The CDR3 runs to 15 residues. CDR1 is SGHRS and CDR2 is YFSETQ in the germline V gene.

The chain joins TRBV2 to TRBJ2-1; TRBD2 aligns across 8 bases. The germline gives CDR1 SNHLY, CDR2 FYNNEI. Trimming took 4 bases from V and 3 from J; bases not matched to a gene: 5. The CDR3 loop spans 15 amino acids. The CDR3 DNA is TGTGCCAGCAGTGCAAGCGGGAGTATCTACAATGAGCAGTTCTTC. It codes for CASSASGSIYNEQFF.

V is TRBV5-1 and J is TRBJ2-2; D is ambiguous. The V and J ends lost 0 bases and 5 bases respectively, with 11 bases between them. Germline CDR1 SGHRS, CDR2 YFSETQ. This CDR3 spans 15 amino acids. CDR3 sequence reads: CASSLVAQATGELFF. Written as DNA, the CDR3 is TGCGCCAGCAGCTTGGTAGCACAAGCGACCGGGGAGCTGTTTTTT. Together with reference TRBV5-1 and TRBJ2-2, the CDR3 gives the full variable domain: KAGVTQTPRYLIKTRGQQVTLSCSPISGHRSVSWYQQTPGQGLQFLFEYFSETQRNKGNFPGRFSGRQFSNSRSEMNVSTLELGDSALYLCASSLVAQATGELFFGEGSRLTVL.

J is TRBJ2-7 and V is TRBV27, with 7 bases identical to TRBD1. The germline gives CDR1 MNHEY, CDR2 SMNVEV (reference sequence). Trimming cost V 10 bases and J 4 bases; bases outside gene matches: 16. This CDR3 has 15 amino acids. Here the CDR3 DNA reads TGTGCCACCTCCTCCGAACCGACAGGGTTTTACGAGCAGTACTTC. This translates into CATSSEPTGFYEQYF.

J is TRBJ2-1 and V is TRBV7-3, with TRBD2 matching 7 bases. Germline V CDR1 and CDR2: SGHTA, FQGTGA. V was clipped by 3 bases and J by 4 bases; unmatched bases: 3. The CDR3 covers 14 residues. CDR3 sequence reads: CASSFGGLYNEQFF. The CDR3 bases are TGTGCCAGCAGCTTCGGGGGACTATACAATGAGCAGTTCTTC.

This clone turned up a few times. This chain connects TRBV11-3 to TRBJ2-1; no definite D call. The CDR3 covers 14 residues. Germline V gene data show CDR1 as SGHNT and CDR2 as YENEEA. V was pared by 2 bases and J by 6 bases, with 11 bases between. This CDR3 is CASSLRRRANEQFF. The CDR3, as DNA: TGTGCCAGCAGCTTAAGGCGCCGGGCCAATGAGCAGTTCTTC.

This chain links TRBV4-1 with TRBJ2-3; D is possibly TRBD1 (7 bases). Germline CDR1 and CDR2: MGHRA and YSYEKL. The ends were cut back, 4 bases at V and 5 bases at J, with 16 bases in the middle. CDR3 length: 15 residues. DNA of the CDR3: TGCGCCAGCAGCCGAGGAGGGGGCGGCCAAGATACGCAGTATTTT. Its translation: CASSRGGGGQDTQYF.

J is TRBJ2-1 and V is TRBV21-1; the DNA was not used to check the table's D call, TRBD1. TRBV21-1 is a pseudogene segment. The CDR3 loop spans 17 amino acids. The CDR3 reads CASAWHRFSSSYNEQFF. The CDR3 DNA is TGTGCCAGCGCCTGGCACAGATTTTCAAGCTCCTACAATGAGCAGTTCTTC.

V gene TRBV7-2 combines with J gene TRBJ2-2; 8 nucleotides align to TRBD1. The junction had 6 bases not matched to a gene; V was cut back by 5 bases and J by 7 bases. The CDR3 totals 14 residues. Germline V CDR1 and CDR2: SGHTA, FQGNSA. CDR3 region: CASSLQGAGGELFF. The CDR3 DNA is TGTGCCAGCAGCCTCCAGGGGGCCGGCGGGGAGCTGTTTTTT.

The V and J genes are TRBV9 and TRBJ2-5; perhaps D is TRBD1 or TRBD2 (5 bases each). From germline, CDR1 is SGDLS and CDR2 YYNGEE. The CDR3 totals 13 residues. V dropped 0 bases and J dropped 5 bases, with 8 bases sitting between them. In nucleotides, the CDR3 is TGTGCCAGCAGCGTAGTGGGGGAGGAGACCCAGTACTTC. This codes for CASSVVGEETQYF.

The gene calls are TRBV11-2 and TRBJ1-6, with a tentative D call TRBD1 (6 bases). This CDR3 comprises 15 residues. CDR1 is SGHAT, CDR2 FQNNGV, per germline. V lost 4 bases to trimming and J lost 7 bases, with 14 bases between them. The CDR3 region has the DNA TGTGCCAGCAGCTCAAGGCAGGGGAGGAATTCACCCCTCCACTTT. Amino acids: CASSSRQGRNSPLHF.

The chain links TRBV30 to TRBJ1-2; 7 nucleotides line up with TRBD1. Trimming at V came to 1 base and at J to 8 bases, leaving 7 bases not matched to a gene. Germline-derived CDR1 and CDR2 are GTSNPN and SVGIG (reference sequence). The CDR3 spans 13 residues. This CDR3 reads CAWSAGQYRGYTF. CDR3 coding DNA: TGTGCCTGGAGTGCGGGACAGTATAGGGGCTACACCTTC.